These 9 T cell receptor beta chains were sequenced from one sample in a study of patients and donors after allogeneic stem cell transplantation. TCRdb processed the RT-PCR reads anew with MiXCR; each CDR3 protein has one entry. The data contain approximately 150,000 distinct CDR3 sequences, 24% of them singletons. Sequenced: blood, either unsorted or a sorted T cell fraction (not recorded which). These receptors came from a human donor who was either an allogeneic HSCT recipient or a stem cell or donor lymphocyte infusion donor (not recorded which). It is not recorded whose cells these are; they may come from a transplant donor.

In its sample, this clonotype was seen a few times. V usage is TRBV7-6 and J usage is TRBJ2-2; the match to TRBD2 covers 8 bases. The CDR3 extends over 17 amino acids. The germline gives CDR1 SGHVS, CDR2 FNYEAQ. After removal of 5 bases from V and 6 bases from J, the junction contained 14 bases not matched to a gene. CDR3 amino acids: CASSLLGTGGPAGELFF. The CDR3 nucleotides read TGTGCCAGCAGCCTACTCGGAACGGGAGGGCCCGCCGGGGAGCTGTTTTTT. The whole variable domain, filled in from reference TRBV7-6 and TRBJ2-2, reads GAGVSQSPRYKVTKRGQDVALRCDPISGHVSLYWYRQALGQGPEFLTYFNYEAQQDKSGLPNDRFSAERPEGSISTLTIQRTEQRDSAMYRCASSLLGTGGPAGELFFGEGSRLTVL.

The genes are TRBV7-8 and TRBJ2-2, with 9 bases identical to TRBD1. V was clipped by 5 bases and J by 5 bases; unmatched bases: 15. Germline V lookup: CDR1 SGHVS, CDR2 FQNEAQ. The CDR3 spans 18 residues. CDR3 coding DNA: TGTGCCAGCAGCGGGACAGGGTTCCGGCTGGTCAATACCGGGGAGCTGTTTTTT. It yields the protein CASSGTGFRLVNTGELFF.

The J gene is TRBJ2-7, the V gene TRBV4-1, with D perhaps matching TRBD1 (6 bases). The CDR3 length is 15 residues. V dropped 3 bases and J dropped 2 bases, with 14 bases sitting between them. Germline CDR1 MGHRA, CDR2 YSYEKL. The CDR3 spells CASSHLYRDPYEQYF. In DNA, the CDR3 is TGCGCCAGCAGCCACCTATACAGGGACCCCTACGAGCAGTACTTC.

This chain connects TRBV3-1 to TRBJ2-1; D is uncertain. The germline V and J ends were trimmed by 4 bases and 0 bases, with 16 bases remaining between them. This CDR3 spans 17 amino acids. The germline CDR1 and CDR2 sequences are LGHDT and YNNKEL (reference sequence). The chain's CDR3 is CASSPGRLFRSYNEQFF. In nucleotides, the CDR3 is TGTGCCAGCAGCCCAGGACGCCTCTTCCGCTCCTACAATGAGCAGTTCTTC.

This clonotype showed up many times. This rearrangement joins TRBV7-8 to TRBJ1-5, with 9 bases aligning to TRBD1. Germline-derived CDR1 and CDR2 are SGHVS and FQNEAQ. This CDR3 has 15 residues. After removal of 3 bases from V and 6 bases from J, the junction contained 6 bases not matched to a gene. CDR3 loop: CASSLEGQGRQPQHF. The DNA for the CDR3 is TGTGCCAGCAGCTTGGAAGGACAGGGGCGTCAGCCCCAGCATTTT.

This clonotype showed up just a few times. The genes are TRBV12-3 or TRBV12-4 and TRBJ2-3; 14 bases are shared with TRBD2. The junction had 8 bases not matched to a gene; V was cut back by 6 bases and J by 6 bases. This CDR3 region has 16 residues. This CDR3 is CASRWRTSGGPDTQYF. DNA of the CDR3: TGTGCCAGCAGATGGAGGACTAGCGGGGGGCCGGATACGCAGTATTTT.

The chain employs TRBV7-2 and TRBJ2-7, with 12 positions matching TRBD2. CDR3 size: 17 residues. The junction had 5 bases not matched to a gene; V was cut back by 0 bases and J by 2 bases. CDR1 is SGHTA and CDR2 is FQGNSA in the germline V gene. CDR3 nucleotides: TGTGCCAGCAGCTTAGCGAGGACTAGCGGGACTCCCTACGAGCAGTACTTC. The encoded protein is CASSLARTSGTPYEQYF.

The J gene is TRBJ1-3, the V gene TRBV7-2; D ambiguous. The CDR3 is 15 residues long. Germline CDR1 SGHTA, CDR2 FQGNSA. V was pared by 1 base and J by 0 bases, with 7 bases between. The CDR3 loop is CASSLDPSSGNTIYF. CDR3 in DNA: TGTGCCAGCAGCTTAGATCCCAGCTCTGGAAACACCATATATTTT.

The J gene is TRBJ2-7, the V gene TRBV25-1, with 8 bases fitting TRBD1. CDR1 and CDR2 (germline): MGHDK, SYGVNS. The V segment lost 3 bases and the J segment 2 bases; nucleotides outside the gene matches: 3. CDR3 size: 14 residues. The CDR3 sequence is CASSEAQGAYEQYF. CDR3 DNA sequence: TGTGCCAGCAGTGAGGCACAGGGGGCCTACGAGCAGTACTTC.